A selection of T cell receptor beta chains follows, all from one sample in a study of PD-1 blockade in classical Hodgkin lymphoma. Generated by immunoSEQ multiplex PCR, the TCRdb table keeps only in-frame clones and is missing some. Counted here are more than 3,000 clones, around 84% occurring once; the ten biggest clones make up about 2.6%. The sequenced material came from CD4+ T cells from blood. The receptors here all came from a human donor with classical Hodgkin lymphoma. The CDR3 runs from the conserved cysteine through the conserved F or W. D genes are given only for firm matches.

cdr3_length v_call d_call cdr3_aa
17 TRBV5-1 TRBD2 CASSKGLAGGNTGELFF
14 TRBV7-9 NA CASSLGGRTGELFF
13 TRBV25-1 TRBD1 CATKGQGKEKLFF
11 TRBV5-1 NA CASSFGGLRVF
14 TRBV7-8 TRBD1 CASSLADRGGTQYF
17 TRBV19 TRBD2 CAVSGGPRSSGANVLTF
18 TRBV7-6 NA CASSGIRDLTKSGQRLTF
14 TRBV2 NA CASSEIRSTDTQYF
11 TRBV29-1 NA CSVVTLGQQYF
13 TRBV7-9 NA CASSPQGLTEAFF
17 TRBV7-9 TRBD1 CASSLGQGVSGANVLTF
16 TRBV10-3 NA CAITRGTATDYNEQFF
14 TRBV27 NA CASSSDREADTQYF
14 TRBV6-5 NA CASKKAGFNYGYTF
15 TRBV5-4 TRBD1 CASSLRTGLSYEQYF
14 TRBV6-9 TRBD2 CASSYPGLGETQYF
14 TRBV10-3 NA CATGTYQSTDTQYF
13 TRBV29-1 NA CSVSHARTGELFF
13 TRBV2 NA CASSDDLQETQYF
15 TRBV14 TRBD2 CASSPGLAGMGTQYF
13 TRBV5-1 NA CASSLTVQGEQYF
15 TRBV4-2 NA CASSQEYSGADTQYF
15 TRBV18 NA CASSPESSGANVLTF
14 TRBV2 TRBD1 CASSPGTGGETQYF
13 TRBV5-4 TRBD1 CASSNPGQGQAFF
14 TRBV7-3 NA CASSLTSGSETQYF